The 16 T cell receptor beta chains below all came from one sample that was sequenced in a study of identical twins. In TCRdb, the 5' RACE reads were re-called with MiXCR into one record per CDR3 protein. The sample includes about 890,000 distinct CDR3 sequences, around an eighth of them seen just once. These data were also reused for a study on yellow fever vaccine responses in identical twins.

The sequenced sample was PBMCs. These receptors originate from a young woman in good health.

The chain recombines TRBV24-1 with TRBJ1-1, with D possibly being TRBD1 (5 bases). Germline V gene data show CDR1 as KGHDR and CDR2 as SFDVKD. The CDR3 is made up of 11 amino acids. V gave up 3 bases and J gave up 8 bases, with 6 bases separating them. The CDR3 DNA reads as TGTGCCACCAGTGATAAGGGGGAAGCTTTCTTT. Amino acids: CATSDKGEAFF.

This clonotype was found a few times. V gene TRBV20-1 combines with J gene TRBJ2-7; 8 positions match TRBD2. V gave up 7 bases and J gave up 5 bases; unmatched junction bases: 13. The CDR3 runs to 14 residues. Germline values: CDR1 DFQATT, CDR2 SNEGSKA (reference sequence). The CDR3 is CSVPRGGTFHEQYF. CDR3 bases: TGCAGTGTCCCACGCGGGGGGACCTTCCACGAGCAGTACTTC.

This clonotype was seen repeatedly, ten times or more. V is TRBV2 and J is TRBJ2-1; weak D call: TRBD2 (6 bases). The CDR3 consists of 15 residues. Germline CDR1 reads SNHLY; CDR2 reads FYNNEI. V shed 11 bases and J shed 0 bases, with 17 bases lying between them. The CDR3 DNA reads TGTGCCGCGAGGAGGGATGATGGCTCCTACAATGAGCAGTTCTTC. This sequence encodes CAARRDDGSYNEQFF.

The rearrangement joins TRBV12-3 or TRBV12-4 to TRBJ2-3; 7 nucleotides line up with TRBD2. The CDR3 loop spans 13 amino acids. Trimming removed 6 bases from V and 4 bases from J; junction bases left unmatched: 4. CDR3 protein: CASSETSSDTQYF. The CDR3 coding sequence is TGTGCCAGCAGCGAGACTAGCTCAGATACGCAGTATTTT.

This chain connects TRBV5-1 to TRBJ2-2, with 10 positions matching TRBD2. This CDR3 has 15 amino acids. Germline V gene lookup returns CDR1 SGHRS and CDR2 YFSETQ. V was pared by 7 bases and J by 4 bases, with 7 bases of the junction left unmatched. This CDR3 is CASHAGTSVTGELFF. CDR3 sequence (DNA): TGCGCCAGCCACGCCGGGACTAGCGTCACCGGGGAGCTGTTTTTT.

This clonotype was seen at least ten times. DNA for the CDR3: TGCAGTGCTAGAGGGATAGGGCCTCAGCCCCAGCATTTT. Its translation: CSARGIGPQPQHF. The rearrangement joins TRBV20-1 to TRBJ1-5; D unresolved. V dropped 1 base and J dropped 6 bases, with 10 bases sitting between them. The CDR3 spans 13 residues. The germline gives CDR1 DFQATT, CDR2 SNEGSKA (reference sequence).

The table lists this clonotype with many counts. J is TRBJ2-3 and V is TRBV29-1; D ambiguous. Trimming shortened V by 5 bases and J by 2 bases, and 8 bases separated the two germline ends. CDR3 length: 12 amino acids. Germline V CDR1 and CDR2: SQVTM, ANQGSEA. CDR3 sequence reads: CSVPAVTDTQYF. The CDR3 coding sequence is TGCAGCGTTCCCGCCGTCACAGATACGCAGTATTTT.

This clonotype was recorded a few times. The chain is built from TRBV11-2 and TRBJ1-1; a weak D match, TRBD1 (6 bases). The CDR3 has 15 residues. CDR1 SGHAT and CDR2 FQNNGV come from the germline V gene. V gave up 5 bases and J gave up 1 base, with 14 bases separating them. The CDR3 spells CASSHPETGNTEAFF. CDR3 sequence (DNA): TGTGCCAGCAGCCACCCGGAGACAGGGAACACTGAAGCTTTCTTT.

The V and J genes are TRBV7-1 and TRBJ1-5; TRBD1 is a possible D gene (5 bases). TRBV7-1 is classed as an ORF, of uncertain function. V was clipped by 3 bases and J by 4 bases, with 19 bases between them. CDR3 size: 17 residues. The CDR3 nucleotides are TGTGCCAGCAGCTCTGGGGCCCCCCAGCGAGGAAATCAGCCCCAGCATTTT. This gives the protein CASSSGAPQRGNQPQHF.

This clonotype was recorded at least ten times. V is TRBV7-9 and J is TRBJ2-7; 9 bases fit TRBD2. In germline, CDR1 is SEHNR, CDR2 FQNEAQ (reference sequence). There are 14 residues in the CDR3. With 7 bases clipped from V and 4 bases from J, the junction kept 8 bases outside the gene matches. CDR3 nucleotide sequence: TGTGCCAGCACCCCGACTAGCGGAGGGTACGAGCAGTACTTC. Amino acid sequence: CASTPTSGGYEQYF.

In its sample, this clonotype was seen a few times. The V and J genes are TRBV4-1 and TRBJ2-4; a possible D gene is TRBD1 (5 bases). The ends were cut back, 2 bases at V and 0 bases at J, with 11 bases in the middle. The CDR3 length is 16 residues. Germline CDR1 MGHRA, CDR2 YSYEKL. The CDR3, as DNA: TGCGCCAGCAGCCAACCCTCCCAGGGAGCCAAAAACATTCAGTACTTC. As protein: CASSQPSQGAKNIQYF.

This clonotype came up many times. The genes are TRBV12-3 or TRBV12-4 and TRBJ2-1; 9 nucleotides align to TRBD2. After removal of 3 bases from V and 5 bases from J, the junction contained 5 bases not matched to a gene. This CDR3 has 15 amino acids. The CDR3 nucleotides read TGTGCCAGCAGTTTTGGCGGGGGGGCCGACAATGAGCAGTTCTTC. Translating it yields CASSFGGGADNEQFF.

The chain carries TRBV6-1 and TRBJ2-7; TRBD2 aligns across 9 bases. J gave up 7 bases and V 5 bases, and 9 bases lay outside the gene matches. From germline, CDR1 is MNHNS and CDR2 SASEGT. The CDR3 spans 14 residues. In DNA, the CDR3 is TGTGCCAGCAGTCAAGGACTAGCGCAGGCGGAGCAGTACTTC. This gives the protein CASSQGLAQAEQYF.

Only a few counts were recorded for this clonotype. The genes are TRBV6-2 or TRBV6-3 and TRBJ2-1, with 9 bases that match TRBD2. Germline V CDR1 and CDR2: MNHEY, SVGEGT. CDR3 length: 18 amino acids. V was clipped by 2 bases and J by 4 bases; unmatched bases: 12. CDR3 sequence reads: CASSYDLRASGTYNEQFF. CDR3 sequence (DNA): TGTGCCAGCAGTTACGACCTTCGGGCTAGCGGGACGTACAATGAGCAGTTCTTC.

This clonotype came up many times. The J gene is TRBJ2-1, the V gene TRBV20-1; 12 bases line up with TRBD2. There are 14 residues in the CDR3. Germline V lookup: CDR1 DFQATT, CDR2 SNEGSKA (reference sequence). V lost 6 bases and J lost 9; bases outside the gene matches: 9. The CDR3 DNA reads TGCAGTGCCAGACTAGCGGGAGTGAGTGGTGAGCAGTTCTTC. Residues: CSARLAGVSGEQFF.

This clonotype appeared a few times. The V and J genes are TRBV7-9 and TRBJ2-1; 8 bases match TRBD2. The trim removed 3 bases at V and 2 bases at J, leaving 9 bases unmatched. From germline, CDR1 is SEHNR and CDR2 FQNEAQ (reference sequence). The CDR3 length is 17 residues. CDR3 coding DNA: TGTGCCAGCAGCTTCCCAGGTAGCGGGGCCACCTACAATGAGCAGTTCTTC. Protein product: CASSFPGSGATYNEQFF.